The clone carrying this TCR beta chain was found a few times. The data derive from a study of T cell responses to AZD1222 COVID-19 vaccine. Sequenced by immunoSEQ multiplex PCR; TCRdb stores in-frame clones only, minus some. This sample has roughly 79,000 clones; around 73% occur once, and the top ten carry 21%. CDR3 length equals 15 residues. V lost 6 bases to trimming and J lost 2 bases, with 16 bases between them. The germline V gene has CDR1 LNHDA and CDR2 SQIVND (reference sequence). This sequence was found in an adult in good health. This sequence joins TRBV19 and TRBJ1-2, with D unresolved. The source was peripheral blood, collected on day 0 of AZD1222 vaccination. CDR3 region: CASRKGRADNYGYTF. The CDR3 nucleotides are TGTGCCAGTAGGAAAGGGCGGGCAGACAACTATGGCTACACCTTC.